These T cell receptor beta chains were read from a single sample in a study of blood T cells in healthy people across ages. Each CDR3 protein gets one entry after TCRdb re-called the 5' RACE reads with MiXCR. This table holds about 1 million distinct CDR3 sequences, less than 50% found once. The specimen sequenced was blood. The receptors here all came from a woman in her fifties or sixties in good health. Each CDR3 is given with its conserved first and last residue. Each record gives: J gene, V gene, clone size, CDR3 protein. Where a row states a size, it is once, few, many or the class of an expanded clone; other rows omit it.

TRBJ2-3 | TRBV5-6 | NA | CASSLGLAGMSDTQYF
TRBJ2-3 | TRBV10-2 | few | CASSGQTSTDTQYF
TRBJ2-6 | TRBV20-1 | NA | CTASLGLARGANVLTF
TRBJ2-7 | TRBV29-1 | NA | CSVETGPYEQYF
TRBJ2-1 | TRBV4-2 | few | CASSQEGGREQFF
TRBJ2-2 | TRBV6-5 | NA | CASRVAGNTGELFF
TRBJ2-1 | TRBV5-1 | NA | CASMSGRAPSSYNEQFF
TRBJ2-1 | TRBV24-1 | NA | CATSDPGGGSEQFF
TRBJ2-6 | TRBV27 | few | CASSLSGGWSSGANVLTF
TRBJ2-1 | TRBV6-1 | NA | CASFSGKYNEQFF
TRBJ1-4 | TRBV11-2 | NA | CASSLRQDEKLFF
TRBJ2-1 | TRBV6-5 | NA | CATNLAGGPDEQFF
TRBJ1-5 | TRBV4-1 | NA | CASSHPGLGQPQHF
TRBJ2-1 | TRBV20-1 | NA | CSAHPGTGGPREQFF
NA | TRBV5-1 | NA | CASSLELGNYNEQYF
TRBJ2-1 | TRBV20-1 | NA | CSARDHLLERLSMSYNEQFF
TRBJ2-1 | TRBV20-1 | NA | CSARERWSSGSWDEQFF
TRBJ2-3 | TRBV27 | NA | CASSLLRTGFTDTQYF
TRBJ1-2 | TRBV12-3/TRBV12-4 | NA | CANSSSDSPYGYTF
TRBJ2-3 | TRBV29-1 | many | CSVGLRDRADTQYF
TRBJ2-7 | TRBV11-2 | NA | CASSRQATYEQYF
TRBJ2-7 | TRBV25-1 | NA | CASSGGLARQYF
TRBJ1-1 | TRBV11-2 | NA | CASSLEPGTATEAFF
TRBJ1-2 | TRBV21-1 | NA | CASCPGRGADYGYTF
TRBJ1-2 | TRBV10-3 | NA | CAISSDREGYGYTF
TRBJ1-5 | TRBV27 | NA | CASSLGYVPQPQHF